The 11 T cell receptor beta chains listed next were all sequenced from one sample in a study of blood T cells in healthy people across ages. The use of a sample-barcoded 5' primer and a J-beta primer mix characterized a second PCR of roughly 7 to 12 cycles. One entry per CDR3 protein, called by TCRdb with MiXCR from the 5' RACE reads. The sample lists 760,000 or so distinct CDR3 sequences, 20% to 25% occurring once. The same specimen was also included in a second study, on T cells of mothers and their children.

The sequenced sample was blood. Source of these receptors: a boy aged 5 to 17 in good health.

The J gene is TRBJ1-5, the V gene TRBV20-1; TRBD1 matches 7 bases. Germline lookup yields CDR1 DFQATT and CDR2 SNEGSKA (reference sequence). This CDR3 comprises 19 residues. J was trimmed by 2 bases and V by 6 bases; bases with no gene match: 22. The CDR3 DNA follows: TGCAGTGCCCAGTTAGGAGGGGGCGGTTTTGGATGGGGCAATCAGCCCCAGCATTTT. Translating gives CSAQLGGGGFGWGNQPQHF.

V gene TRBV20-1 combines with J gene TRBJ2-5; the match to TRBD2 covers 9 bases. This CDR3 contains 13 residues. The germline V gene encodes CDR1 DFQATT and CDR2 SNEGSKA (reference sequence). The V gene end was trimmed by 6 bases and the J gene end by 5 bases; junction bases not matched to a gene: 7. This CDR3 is CSADSGSKETQYF. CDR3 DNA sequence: TGCAGTGCGGATAGCGGGAGCAAGGAGACCCAGTACTTC.

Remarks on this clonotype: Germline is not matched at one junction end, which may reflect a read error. CDR3 region: CASSFNFNNEQFF. The CDR3 DNA follows: TGTGCTAGCAGCTTTAATTTCAACAATGAGCAGTTCTTC. V gene TRBV7-7 combines with J gene TRBJ2-1; D gene unclear. Looked up from germline, CDR1 is SSHAT and CDR2 is FNYEAQ (reference sequence). The CDR3 is 13 amino acids.

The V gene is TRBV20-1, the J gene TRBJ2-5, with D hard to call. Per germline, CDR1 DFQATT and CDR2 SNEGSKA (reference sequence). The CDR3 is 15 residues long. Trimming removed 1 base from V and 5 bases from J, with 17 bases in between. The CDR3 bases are TGCAGTGCTAGAGGTAGAGACGAAATCCAGGAGACCCAGTACTTC. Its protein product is CSARGRDEIQETQYF.

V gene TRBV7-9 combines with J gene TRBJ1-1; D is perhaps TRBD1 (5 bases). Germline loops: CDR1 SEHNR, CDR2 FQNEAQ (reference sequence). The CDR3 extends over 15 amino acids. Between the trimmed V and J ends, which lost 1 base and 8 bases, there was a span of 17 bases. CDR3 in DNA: TGTGCCAGCAGCTTAGGGTCGGGGGAGGGCCCCGAAGCTTTCTTT. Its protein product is CASSLGSGEGPEAFF.

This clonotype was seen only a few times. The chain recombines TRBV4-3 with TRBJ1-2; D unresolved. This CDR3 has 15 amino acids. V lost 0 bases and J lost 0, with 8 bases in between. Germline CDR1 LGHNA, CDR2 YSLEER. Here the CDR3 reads CASSQDLAANYGYTF. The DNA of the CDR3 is TGCGCCAGCAGCCAAGATCTGGCAGCTAACTATGGCTACACCTTC.

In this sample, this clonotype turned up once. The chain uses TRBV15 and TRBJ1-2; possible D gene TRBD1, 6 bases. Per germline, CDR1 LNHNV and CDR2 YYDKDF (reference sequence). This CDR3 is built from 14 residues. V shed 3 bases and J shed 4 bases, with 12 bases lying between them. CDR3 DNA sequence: TGTGCCACCAGCAGTATGGGGGCCGTCTATGGCTACACCTTC. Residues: CATSSMGAVYGYTF.

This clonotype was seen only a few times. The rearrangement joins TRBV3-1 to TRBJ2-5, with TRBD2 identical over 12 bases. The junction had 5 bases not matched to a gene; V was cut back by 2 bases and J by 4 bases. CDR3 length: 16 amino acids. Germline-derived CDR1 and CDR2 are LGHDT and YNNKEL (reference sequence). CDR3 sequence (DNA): TGTGCCAGCAGCCAAAACAGGGGACTAGCGGGAGAGACCCAGTACTTC. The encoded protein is CASSQNRGLAGETQYF.

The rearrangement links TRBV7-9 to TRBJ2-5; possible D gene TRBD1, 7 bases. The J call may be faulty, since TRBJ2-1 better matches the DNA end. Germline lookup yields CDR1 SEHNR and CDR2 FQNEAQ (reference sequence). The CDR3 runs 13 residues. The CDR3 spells CASSAPGGLWQFF. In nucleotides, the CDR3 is TGTGCCAGCAGCGCCCCAGGGGGGCTGTGGCAGTTCTTC.

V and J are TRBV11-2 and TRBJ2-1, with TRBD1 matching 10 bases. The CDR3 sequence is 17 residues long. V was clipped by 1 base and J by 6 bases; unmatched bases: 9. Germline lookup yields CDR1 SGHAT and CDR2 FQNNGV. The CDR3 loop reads CASSLGSGTGAVNEQFF. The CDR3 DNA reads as TGTGCCAGCAGCTTAGGTTCCGGGACAGGGGCGGTCAATGAGCAGTTCTTC. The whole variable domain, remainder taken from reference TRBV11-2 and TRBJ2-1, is EAGVAQSPRYKIIEKRQSVAFWCNPISGHATLYWYQQILGQGPKLLIQFQNNGVVDDSQLPKDRFSAERLKGVDSTLKIQPAKLEDSAVYLCASSLGSGTGAVNEQFFGPGTRLTVL.

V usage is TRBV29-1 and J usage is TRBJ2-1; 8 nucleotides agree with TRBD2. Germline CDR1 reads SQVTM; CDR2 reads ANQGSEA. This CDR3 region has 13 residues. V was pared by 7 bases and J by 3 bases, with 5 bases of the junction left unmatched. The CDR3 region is CSAELAVYNEQFF. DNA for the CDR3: TGCAGCGCCGAACTAGCGGTCTACAATGAGCAGTTCTTC.